These 29 T cell receptor beta chains were all obtained from the same sample, sequenced in a study of T cell changes during pregnancy in multiple sclerosis (dated by TCRdb to 2018 to 2020). The library was built by means of the immunoSEQ multiplex PCR assay. TCRdb obtained this table from immuneACCESS and retained in-frame rearrangements with V and J assigned. These tables miss some clones; where compared with another copy, unresolved V genes account for less than half of the shortfall, and the remainder is unexplained. This sample gives under 50,000 clones in total; 91% of them show up just once. The top ten hold roughly 0.69% of the sample. The source was CD4+ T cells from peripheral blood mononuclear cells, collected in the second trimester of pregnancy. All receptors come from a female donor in good health, enrolled as a control in a pregnancy study.

The chain uses TRBV28 and TRBJ1-2, with D hard to call. Per germline, CDR1 MDHEN and CDR2 SYDVKM. V shed 6 bases and J shed 2 bases, with 19 bases lying between them. The CDR3 sequence is 16 residues long. The CDR3 DNA follows: TGTGCCAGCAGCTCCCCACCCGGGAGAGGGAACTATGGCTACACCTTC. It codes for CASSSPPGRGNYGYTF.

The chain carries TRBV6-5 and TRBJ2-5; a weak D match, TRBD1 (6 bases). CDR1 and CDR2 from the germline V gene are MNHEY and SVGAGI. V lost 5 bases, J lost 8 bases, and 21 bases lay in between. The CDR3 totals 15 residues. The CDR3 region has the DNA TGTGCCAGCAGTCCCTCGACAGGTTCACGGGACACCCAGTACTTC. Its protein product is CASSPSTGSRDTQYF.

The chain carries TRBV5-1 and TRBJ2-3; TRBD1 is a possible D gene (6 bases). Germline CDR1 reads SGHRS; CDR2 reads YFSETQ. This CDR3 has 15 amino acids. V lost 2 bases and J lost 1, with 11 bases in between. The CDR3 DNA reads TGCGCCAGCAGCTTACAGGGTGGGGGCACAGATACGCAGTATTTT. Amino acid sequence: CASSLQGGGTDTQYF.

The rearrangement joins TRBV14 to TRBJ2-1, with D perhaps TRBD1 (6 bases). V gave up 6 bases and J gave up 12 bases, with 18 bases separating them. The CDR3 has 13 amino acids. The germline V gene encodes CDR1 SGHDN and CDR2 FVKESK. CDR3 bases: TGTGCCAGCAGTAGACAGGATGGATTGGGGCAGTTCTTC. Translation gives CASSRQDGLGQFF.

This clone was seen once. This sequence joins TRBV5-5 and TRBJ1-6, with a weak D call TRBD1 (5 bases). The CDR3 loop spans 15 amino acids. Trimming removed 0 bases at V and 9 bases at J, with 13 bases between. Germline CDR1 is SGHKS and CDR2 is YYEKEE (reference sequence). CDR3 protein: CASSLGGTGGSPLHF. Written as DNA, the CDR3 is TGTGCCAGCAGCTTGGGAGGGACCGGGGGTTCACCCCTCCACTTT.

The genes are TRBV11-3 and TRBJ2-3, with D tentatively TRBD2 (7 bases). Germline assignment: CDR1 SGHNT and CDR2 YENEEA. Trimming took 3 bases from V and 2 from J, leaving 12 bases between them. The CDR3 runs to 15 residues. CDR3 in amino acids: CASSLGRGPTDTQYF. CDR3 coding DNA: TGTGCCAGCAGCTTGGGGCGGGGGCCCACAGATACGCAGTATTTT. The complete variable domain, with remaining parts taken from reference TRBV11-3 and TRBJ2-3, reads EAGVVQSPRYKIIEKKQPVAFWCNPISGHNTLYWYLQNLGQGPELLIRYENEEAVDDSQLPKDRFSAERLKGVDSTLKIQPAELGDSAVYLCASSLGRGPTDTQYFGPGTRLTVL.

This chain uses TRBV7-2 with TRBJ2-1; 8 nucleotides match TRBD2. CDR3 size: 13 residues. The trim removed 5 bases at V and 15 bases at J, leaving 12 bases unmatched. The germline CDR1 and CDR2 sequences are SGHTA and FQGNSA. CDR3 loop: CASSMNQAGARFF. The CDR3 DNA is TGTGCCAGCAGCATGAACCAAGCGGGGGCCCGGTTCTTC.

Only one count was recorded for this clone. The chain combines TRBV10-1 with TRBJ1-5; 10 bases are a match to TRBD1. The CDR3 sequence is 14 residues long. Germline CDR1 reads WNHNN; CDR2 reads SYGVQD (reference sequence). The J segment lost 9 bases and the V segment lost 6 bases, leaving 8 bases of the junction unmatched. The CDR3 protein is CASREDRGVWPQHF. CDR3 DNA sequence: TGCGCCAGCAGGGAGGACAGGGGGGTATGGCCCCAGCATTTT.

The genes are TRBV5-6 and TRBJ2-7; D gene ambiguous. The V and J ends lost 0 bases and 0 bases respectively, with 7 bases between them. The CDR3 has 14 amino acids. Germline lookup yields CDR1 SGHDT and CDR2 YYEEEE. The CDR3 loop is CASSLGSSSYEQYF. CDR3 sequence (DNA): TGTGCCAGCAGCTTGGGCTCCAGCTCCTACGAGCAGTACTTC.

The rearrangement uses TRBV9 and TRBJ1-5, with TRBD1 as a possible D gene (6 bases). The V end lost 3 bases, the J end lost 1 base, and 8 bases lay between the germline ends. The CDR3 runs to 14 residues. CDR1 is SGDLS, CDR2 YYNGEE, per germline. The CDR3 region is CASSAGHSNQPQHF. In DNA form, the CDR3 reads TGTGCCAGCAGCGCGGGACACAGCAATCAGCCCCAGCATTTT.

V usage is TRBV19 and J usage is TRBJ2-5; 7 nucleotides line up with TRBD2. CDR3 size: 14 residues. Trimming cost V 5 bases and J 2 bases; bases outside gene matches: 5. The germline V gene encodes CDR1 LNHDA and CDR2 SQIVND (reference sequence). As DNA, the CDR3 is TGTGCCAGTAGTTACAGCGGGGTACAAGAGACCCAGTACTTC. It yields the protein CASSYSGVQETQYF.

The chain carries TRBV6-5 and TRBJ1-6; no clear D. This CDR3 has 14 residues. CDR1 and CDR2 from the germline V gene are MNHEY and SVGAGI. V dropped 6 bases and J dropped 9 bases, with 15 bases sitting between them. Written as DNA, the CDR3 is TGTGCCAGCAGCTACGGGGAGGCGGTTTCACCCCTCCACTTT. It specifies CASSYGEAVSPLHF.

This rearrangement joins TRBV29-1 to TRBJ1-1, with D maybe TRBD1 (5 bases). This CDR3 is built from 11 residues. The germline V gene has CDR1 SQVTM and CDR2 ANQGSEA. Trimming removed 6 bases from V and 6 bases from J, with 11 bases in between. CDR3 nucleotides: TGCAGCGTCTCCAGGGTATCTGAAGCTTTCTTT. As protein: CSVSRVSEAFF.

The rearrangement links TRBV19 to TRBJ1-2; D is perhaps TRBD1 (6 bases). The CDR3 runs to 15 residues. Trimming stripped 10 bases from V and 1 base from J, with 19 bases between. Germline loops: CDR1 LNHDA, CDR2 SQIVND (reference sequence). CDR3 sequence reads: CATLGRGANNYGYTF. CDR3 nucleotides: TGTGCCACCTTGGGCAGGGGAGCCAATAACTATGGCTACACCTTC.

This sequence joins TRBV7-9 and TRBJ1-2; the D is unclear. The germline V gene has CDR1 SEHNR and CDR2 FQNEAQ (reference sequence). The CDR3 is 12 residues long. Trimming stripped 5 bases from V and 8 bases from J, with 12 bases between. The CDR3 DNA is TGTGCCAGCAGCGGGCCCCCGCGAGGCTACACCTTC. Translating gives CASSGPPRGYTF. Full variable domain (rest looked up from reference TRBV7-9 and TRBJ1-2): DTGVSQNPRHKITKRGQNVTFRCDPISEHNRLYWYRQTLGQGPEFLTYFQNEAQLEKSRLLSDRFSAERPKGSFSTLEIQRTEQGDSAMYLCASSGPPRGYTFGSGTRLTVV.

This rearrangement joins TRBV7-9 to TRBJ2-5; possibly TRBD2 for D (5 bases). The CDR3 loop spans 13 amino acids. Germline V CDR1 and CDR2: SEHNR, FQNEAQ (reference sequence). Trimming left V 5 bases short and J 5 bases short, with 12 bases between. Here the CDR3 reads CASSQQGGETQYF. The CDR3 bases are TGTGCCAGCAGCCAACAAGGCGGGGAGACCCAGTACTTC.

This chain connects TRBV7-2 to TRBJ1-5; TRBD1 aligns across 11 bases. This CDR3 spans 16 amino acids. V trimming: 4 bases; J trimming: 3 bases; junction bases outside the gene matches: 5. Germline assignment: CDR1 SGHTA and CDR2 FQGNSA. The CDR3 coding sequence is TGTGCCAGCAGCTCTGGACAGGGGGCCTTCAATCAGCCCCAGCATTTT. Translation: CASSSGQGAFNQPQHF.

The chain carries TRBV19 and TRBJ1-5; no reliable D call. There are 14 residues in the CDR3. Trimming shortened V by 3 bases and J by 2 bases, and 8 bases separated the two germline ends. CDR1 is LNHDA and CDR2 is SQIVND in the germline V gene (reference sequence). The CDR3 DNA is TGTGCCAGTAGTATCCGAGTGGGCAATCAGCCCCAGCATTTT. Residues: CASSIRVGNQPQHF.

There are a few counts of this clone. This chain connects TRBV30 to TRBJ1-4; 8 nucleotides line up with TRBD1. Trimming cost V 2 bases and J 4 bases; bases outside gene matches: 9. Germline CDR1 and CDR2: GTSNPN and SVGIG (reference sequence). CDR3 length equals 16 residues. In nucleotides, the CDR3 is TGTGCCTGGAGTCGCCCCTACAGGGGGTTTAATGAAAAACTGTTTTTT. This sequence encodes CAWSRPYRGFNEKLFF.

This clone appeared a few times. The V call is TRBV29-1, the J call TRBJ1-1; 9 positions agree with TRBD1. With V trimmed by 6 bases and J by 1 base, 0 bases remained unmatched. In germline, CDR1 is SQVTM, CDR2 ANQGSEA. The CDR3 covers 12 residues. The CDR3 loop is CSVTGGNTEAFF. Written as DNA, the CDR3 is TGCAGCGTGACAGGGGGGAACACTGAAGCTTTCTTT.

A single count supports this clone. The chain uses TRBV6-4 and TRBJ2-1; 9 bases are a match to TRBD2. This CDR3 spans 17 amino acids. Germline V gene lookup returns CDR1 MRHNA and CDR2 SNTAGT. V gave up 0 bases and J gave up 3 bases; unmatched junction bases: 6. In nucleotides, the CDR3 is TGTGCCAGCAGTGACTCGCTGCTAGCGGGGAACTACAATGAGCAGTTCTTC. It yields the protein CASSDSLLAGNYNEQFF.

This CDR3 is CASSYLQGRNQPQHF. CDR3 in DNA: TGTGCCAGCAGTTACCTACAGGGTCGCAATCAGCCCCAGCATTTT. The J gene is TRBJ1-5, the V gene TRBV6-5, with D possibly matching TRBD1 (6 bases). The CDR3 consists of 15 residues. Germline lookup yields CDR1 MNHEY and CDR2 SVGAGI. Between the trimmed V and J ends, which lost 2 bases and 2 bases, there was a span of 10 bases.

This rearrangement joins TRBV2 to TRBJ1-5; 8 positions agree with TRBD1. V lost 7 bases and J lost 6; bases outside the gene matches: 14. Germline V gene sequence: CDR1 SNHLY, CDR2 FYNNEI. This CDR3 is 16 amino acids long. The CDR3: CASTPPAGGRAQPQHF. The CDR3 bases are TGTGCCAGCACCCCCCCGGCAGGGGGCAGGGCTCAGCCCCAGCATTTT.

J is TRBJ2-2 and V is TRBV27, with TRBD2 as a possible D gene (6 bases). The CDR3 extends over 13 amino acids. The V gene's germline CDR1 is MNHEY and CDR2 SMNVEV (reference sequence). Deletions cut 5 bases from V and 3 bases from J, with 7 bases between. CDR3 DNA sequence: TGTGCCAGCAGTCGACTAGACACCGGGGAGCTGTTTTTT. Protein: CASSRLDTGELFF.

The rearrangement uses TRBV5-6 and TRBJ2-1, with 11 bases lining up with TRBD2. Trimming removed 3 bases from V and 5 bases from J; junction bases left unmatched: 7. This CDR3 region has 16 residues. Germline values: CDR1 SGHDT, CDR2 YYEEEE. As DNA, the CDR3 is TGTGCCAGCAGCTACGCCGGGACTAGCGGAGACAATGAGCAGTTCTTC. It translates to CASSYAGTSGDNEQFF.

The chain links TRBV19 to TRBJ1-5; D gene unclear. CDR3 length: 12 amino acids. The ends were cut back, 5 bases at V and 6 bases at J, with 8 bases in the middle. Germline CDR1 is LNHDA and CDR2 is SQIVND (reference sequence). Written as DNA, the CDR3 is TGTGCCAGTAGTCGCGTTTTTCAGCCCCAGCATTTT. Its protein is CASSRVFQPQHF.

The chain uses TRBV7-2 and TRBJ2-2, with 8 bases fitting TRBD1. CDR1 and CDR2 from the germline V gene are SGHTA and FQGNSA. The CDR3 length is 15 residues. The J segment lost 9 bases and the V segment lost 1 base, leaving 7 bases of the junction unmatched. The DNA of the CDR3 is TGTGCCAGCAGCTTAGGCGGTTCAGGGGGCCGGGAGCTGTTTTTT. The encoded protein is CASSLGGSGGRELFF.

The V gene is TRBV7-2, the J gene TRBJ2-1; 9 bases are a match to TRBD2. This CDR3 region has 15 residues. Germline trimming cut 3 bases from V and 7 bases from J; bases unmatched to any gene: 7. Germline V gene data show CDR1 as SGHTA and CDR2 as FQGNSA. Written as DNA, the CDR3 is TGTGCCAGCAGCTTGTGGCGGGGGGGCCGTAATGAGCAGTTCTTC. It is translated as CASSLWRGGRNEQFF.

A single count supports this clone. This rearrangement joins TRBV4-3 to TRBJ1-1; 10 bases are shared with TRBD1. The CDR3 totals 15 residues. The trim removed 4 bases at V and 4 bases at J, leaving 6 bases unmatched. The germline V gene encodes CDR1 LGHNA and CDR2 YSLEER. The CDR3 region is CASSRIGTGATEAFF. The CDR3 DNA sequence: TGCGCCAGCAGCCGGATCGGGACAGGGGCCACTGAAGCTTTCTTT.